This T cell receptor beta chain was identified in a study of beta chain features in type 1 diabetes. Expressed TCRB transcripts were sequenced because the isolated RNA had all been reverse transcribed beforehand. TCRdb's copy holds only in-frame clones and misses some; the assay was immunoSEQ multiplex PCR. Of hundreds of thousands of clones listed, 7% to 9% are singletons. Germline-derived CDR1 and CDR2 are MGHDK and SYGVNS. The CDR3 runs 16 residues. V shed 2 bases and J shed 3 bases, with 14 bases lying between them. In its sample, this clone was seen many times. The rearrangement links TRBV25-1 to TRBJ2-1, with unresolved D. The sequence derives from a woman between 18 and 30 years old in good health. Sequencing was done on a sample of central memory CD4+ T cells from blood. The CDR3 coding sequence is TGTGCCAGCAGTGAACCACTTGTAACGGTCTACAATGAGCAGTTCTTC. Amino acids: CASSEPLVTVYNEQFF.